This passage covers 26 T cell receptor beta chains from one sample sequenced in a study of a mutant IDH1 vaccine in newly diagnosed glioma. Libraries were prepared by immunoSEQ multiplex PCR; TCRdb keeps only in-frame clonotypes and omits some of them. This table has 50,000 to 70,000 clones, 65% to 75% appearing once. Time point given: week 35, safety follow-up. The investigators gave 300 ug of mutant IDH1 20-mer peptide in each vaccine dose, together with topical imiquimod. No antigens are known for them. The material sequenced was PBMCs, taken from a glioma patient whose treatment included an IDH1 peptide vaccine. The origin of the receptors is a man aged 50 or older with glioma.

Regarding this clone: This sequence may be a read error, since a much larger clone differs from it by one base. J is TRBJ2-1 and V is TRBV7-9; D is uncertain. The CDR3 loop spans 12 amino acids. The germline gives CDR1 SEHNR, CDR2 FQNEAQ (reference sequence). Trimming took 4 bases from V and 4 from J, leaving 5 bases between them. CDR3 sequence (DNA): TGTGCCAGCAGCTCCCAGTACAATGAGCAGTTCTTC. Translated: CASSSQYNEQFF.

This clone was detected only once. The J gene is TRBJ1-2, the V gene TRBV6-5; 10 nucleotides line up with TRBD1. This CDR3 spans 16 amino acids. The J segment lost 5 bases and the V segment lost 2 bases, leaving 8 bases of the junction unmatched. CDR1 is MNHEY and CDR2 is SVGAGI in the germline V gene. CDR3 bases: TGTGCCAGCAGTTACGACGGGACAGGGGTGCGGTATGGCTACACCTTC. Its translation is CASSYDGTGVRYGYTF.

The chain combines TRBV6-1 with TRBJ2-7; D is unclear. Trimming pared 7 bases from V and 0 bases from J, leaving 4 bases between. This CDR3 comprises 11 residues. CDR1 and CDR2 from the germline V gene are MNHNS and SASEGT. Here the CDR3 DNA reads TGTGCCAGCATGCGCTCCTACGAGCAGTACTTC. Protein product: CASMRSYEQYF.

The rearrangement uses TRBV10-2 and TRBJ2-5; D might be TRBD1 (6 bases). The germline CDR1 and CDR2 sequences are WSHSY and SAAADI. V was cut by 5 bases and J by 7 bases, with 17 bases left in between. The CDR3 totals 14 residues. The CDR3 DNA follows: TGCGCCAGCAGTTTCTACACAGGGTTCGGGACCCAGTACTTC. Translation: CASSFYTGFGTQYF.

The chain recombines TRBV19 with TRBJ1-2, with D unresolved. The CDR3 runs to 10 residues. Per germline, CDR1 LNHDA and CDR2 SQIVND (reference sequence). V lost 8 bases and J 4 bases, leaving 5 bases between the germline ends. The CDR3: CASGIYGYTF. In DNA form, the CDR3 reads TGTGCCAGTGGAATCTATGGCTACACCTTC.

This chain uses TRBV10-1 with TRBJ1-1; tentative D call: TRBD1 (6 bases). Per germline, CDR1 WNHNN and CDR2 SYGVQD (reference sequence). The CDR3 is 14 amino acids. The V and J ends lost 6 bases and 1 base respectively, with 12 bases between them. CDR3 nucleotides: TGCGCCAGCAGCGCCGAACAGGGGAACACTGAAGCTTTCTTT. Translated: CASSAEQGNTEAFF.

About this clone itself: A single base separates this from a much larger clone, so it may be a read error. This same CDR3 is encoded by further DNA sequences in the sample. The chain recombines TRBV5-1 with TRBJ2-1, with TRBD1 matching 7 bases. The CDR3 consists of 13 residues. Per the germline V gene, CDR1 is SGHRS and CDR2 is YFSETQ. After removal of 0 bases from V and 9 bases from J, the junction contained 3 bases not matched to a gene. The CDR3: CASSLEWDSEQFF. As DNA, the CDR3 is TGCGCCAGCAGCTTGGAATGGGACAGTGAGCAGTTCTTC.

CDR3 in amino acids: CASSVVGGVGYTF. CDR3 DNA sequence: TGTGCCAGCAGCGTAGTAGGGGGAGTTGGCTACACCTTC. The chain uses TRBV9 and TRBJ1-2; weak D call: TRBD1 (6 bases). The germline gives CDR1 SGDLS, CDR2 YYNGEE. Trimming took off 0 bases at V and 7 bases at J, with 10 bases between the two ends. This CDR3 contains 13 residues.

The chain carries TRBV4-3 and TRBJ1-1; 7 bases are shared with TRBD1. The CDR3 contains 15 residues. CDR1 and CDR2 from the germline V gene are LGHNA and YSLEER. V trimming: 0 bases; J trimming: 11 bases; junction bases outside the gene matches: 12. The chain's CDR3 is CASSQDGGGEGVAFF. Written as DNA, the CDR3 is TGCGCCAGCAGCCAAGATGGAGGGGGCGAGGGTGTTGCTTTCTTT.

The chain couples TRBV2 to TRBJ1-1, with D hard to call. Germline values: CDR1 SNHLY, CDR2 FYNNEI. CDR3 size: 14 residues. V was shortened by 4 bases and J by 2 bases, with 11 bases between the two germline ends. The CDR3 protein is CASSGEALNTEAFF. In DNA, the CDR3 is TGTGCCAGCAGTGGGGAGGCTTTAAACACTGAAGCTTTCTTT. Based on the CDR3 plus reference TRBV2 and TRBJ1-1, the full variable domain is EPEVTQTPSHQVTQMGQEVILRCVPISNHLYFYWYRQILGQKVEFLVSFYNNEISEKSEIFDDQFSVERPDGSNFTLKIRSTKLEDSAMYFCASSGEALNTEAFFGQGTRLTVV.

In DNA form, the CDR3 reads TGTGCCTGGAGACGGACAGGGGATCGCTATGGCTACACCTTC. Protein: CAWRRTGDRYGYTF. V and J are TRBV30 and TRBJ1-2, with 9 bases identical to TRBD1. The V gene end was trimmed by 3 bases and the J gene end by 4 bases; junction bases not matched to a gene: 6. CDR1 and CDR2 from the germline V gene are GTSNPN and SVGIG (reference sequence). The CDR3 consists of 14 residues.

CDR3 region: CASSRTQAGNQPQHF. Here the CDR3 DNA reads TGTGCCAGCAGTAGAACCCAGGCGGGCAATCAGCCCCAGCATTTT. The chain has TRBV6-5 and TRBJ1-5; no firm D call. Germline loops: CDR1 MNHEY, CDR2 SVGAGI. The CDR3 is 15 amino acids. Trimming left V 5 bases short and J 2 bases short, with 13 bases between.

V gene TRBV6-5 combines with J gene TRBJ2-1; D not resolved. Trimming removed 5 bases at V and 2 bases at J, with 13 bases between. Looked up from germline, CDR1 is MNHEY and CDR2 is SVGAGI. This CDR3 comprises 15 residues. CDR3 protein: CASSPNAETYNEQFF. The DNA for the CDR3 is TGTGCCAGCAGTCCTAATGCAGAGACCTACAATGAGCAGTTCTTC.

This chain connects TRBV6-1 to TRBJ1-1; possible D gene TRBD1, 5 bases. Trimming removed 6 bases from V and 2 bases from J, with 13 bases in between. CDR1 and CDR2 (germline): MNHNS, SASEGT. The CDR3 is 14 residues long. CDR3 in DNA: TGTGCCAGCAGGCCACTGACAGATAACACTGAAGCTTTCTTT. Residues: CASRPLTDNTEAFF.

This clone has a single count. The chain couples TRBV29-1 to TRBJ2-5, with D hard to call. Trimming removed 8 bases at V and 5 bases at J, with 9 bases between. The CDR3 extends over 10 amino acids. CDR1 is SQVTM, CDR2 ANQGSEA, per germline. The CDR3 is CSSGDETQYF. The DNA of the CDR3 is TGCAGCTCTGGAGATGAGACCCAGTACTTC.

About this clone: Other DNA sequences of this sample code for an identical CDR3. The rearrangement links TRBV27 to TRBJ2-7; 11 nucleotides agree with TRBD1. J was trimmed by 2 bases and V by 3 bases; bases with no gene match: 3. Germline CDR1 is MNHEY and CDR2 is SMNVEV (reference sequence). This CDR3 is 15 amino acids long. CDR3 nucleotide sequence: TGTGCCAGCAGTTTGGGGACAGGGGGAACCTACGAGCAGTACTTC. Amino acid sequence: CASSLGTGGTYEQYF.

This clone was observed a single time. This sequence joins TRBV6-5 and TRBJ1-4; unclear D gene. V lost 2 bases to trimming and J lost 6 bases, with 10 bases between them. CDR3 length: 14 amino acids. Germline-derived CDR1 and CDR2 are MNHEY and SVGAGI. The CDR3 DNA follows: TGTGCCAGCAGTTACGACCAGGTGGATGAAAAACTGTTTTTT. This encodes CASSYDQVDEKLFF.

This clone occurred many times. The chain recombines TRBV7-9 with TRBJ2-7, with 10 positions matching TRBD1. Germline values: CDR1 SEHNR, CDR2 FQNEAQ (reference sequence). CDR3 length: 15 amino acids. V shed 5 bases, J shed 3 bases, and the junction held 7 bases outside the gene matches. In nucleotides, the CDR3 is TGTGCCAGCAGCCCCGGGACAGGGGAGTACTACGAGCAGTACTTC. Encoded protein: CASSPGTGEYYEQYF.

This sequence joins TRBV30 and TRBJ1-5; D perhaps matches TRBD1 (6 bases). Looked up from germline, CDR1 is GTSNPN and CDR2 is SVGIG (reference sequence). The CDR3 runs to 16 residues. Trimming pared 3 bases from V and 5 bases from J, leaving 20 bases between. DNA for the CDR3: TGTGCCTGGAGCCCCCCCCCTACAGGGTACGATCAGCCCCAGCATTTT. Residues: CAWSPPPTGYDQPQHF.

The chain employs TRBV6-5 and TRBJ2-3; D possibly corresponds to TRBD2 (5 bases). Germline CDR1 and CDR2: MNHEY and SVGAGI. V shed 10 bases and J shed 4 bases, with 18 bases lying between them. The CDR3 loop spans 14 amino acids. Written as DNA, the CDR3 is TGTGCCACCAAACCAGGACTCACAGCAGATACGCAGTATTTT. It is translated as CATKPGLTADTQYF.

This clone was found once. This chain's CDR3 is CASSVGDSYEQYF. For the CDR3, the DNA is TGTGCCAGCAGCGTCGGGGATTCCTACGAGCAGTACTTC. The J gene is TRBJ2-7, the V gene TRBV9; maybe TRBD2 (5 bases). This CDR3 spans 13 amino acids. Germline assignment: CDR1 SGDLS and CDR2 YYNGEE. With 2 bases removed from V and 1 base from J, the gap between germline ends came to 7 bases.

The chain carries TRBV7-2 and TRBJ2-3; no reliable D call. Germline values: CDR1 SGHTA, CDR2 FQGNSA. Trimming left V 0 bases short and J 4 bases short, with 11 bases between. This CDR3 is built from 15 residues. CDR3 DNA: TGTGCCAGCAGCTTAGCGTCCGGACCGCCAGATACGCAGTATTTT. Its protein is CASSLASGPPDTQYF. Looking up the rest from reference TRBV7-2 and TRBJ2-3 gives the full variable domain: GAGVSQSPSNKVTEKGKDVELRCDPISGHTALYWYRQSLGQGLEFLIYFQGNSAPDKSGLPSDRFSAERTGGSVSTLTIQRTQQEDSAVYLCASSLASGPPDTQYFGPGTRLTVL.

The V and J genes are TRBV7-8 and TRBJ2-2; 11 nucleotides match TRBD1. With 5 bases clipped from V and 6 bases from J, the junction kept 8 bases outside the gene matches. Germline V gene data show CDR1 as SGHVS and CDR2 as FQNEAQ. This CDR3 region has 16 residues. The CDR3 DNA follows: TGTGCCAGCAGCCCTCCCGGACAGGGGGCTTCCGGGGAGCTGTTTTTT. Its translation is CASSPPGQGASGELFF.

This chain links TRBV2 with TRBJ1-2; the D gene is possibly TRBD1 (5 bases). There are 15 residues in the CDR3. Germline CDR1 is SNHLY and CDR2 is FYNNEI. Trimming removed 1 base from V and 7 bases from J, with 16 bases in between. The DNA of the CDR3 is TGTGCCAGCAGTGAAGAGAGAAAGGGGACGCGTGGCTACACCTTC. Translating gives CASSEERKGTRGYTF. The complete variable domain, with remaining parts taken from reference TRBV2 and TRBJ1-2, reads EPEVTQTPSHQVTQMGQEVILRCVPISNHLYFYWYRQILGQKVEFLVSFYNNEISEKSEIFDDQFSVERPDGSNFTLKIRSTKLEDSAMYFCASSEERKGTRGYTFGSGTRLTVV.

V and J are TRBV30 and TRBJ1-3, with TRBD1 matching 8 bases. This CDR3 is built from 15 residues. Germline V gene sequence: CDR1 GTSNPN, CDR2 SVGIG (reference sequence). The trim removed 5 bases at V and 4 bases at J, leaving 10 bases unmatched. The CDR3, as DNA: TGTGCCTGGGACAGGGGACGTTTCACGGGAAACACCATATATTTT. It yields the protein CAWDRGRFTGNTIYF.

The genes are TRBV9 and TRBJ2-1; 7 positions agree with TRBD2. V gave up 4 bases and J gave up 6 bases; unmatched junction bases: 7. Germline-derived CDR1 and CDR2 are SGDLS and YYNGEE. This CDR3 has 14 residues. The DNA of the CDR3 is TGTGCCAGCAGCACCCAGCGGGGATCCAATGAGCAGTTCTTC. Its protein product is CASSTQRGSNEQFF.